Listed below are T cell receptor beta chains from one sample, sequenced in a study of cytomegalovirus exposure and HLA in healthy donors. The table came from immunoSEQ multiplex PCR; TCRdb's copy has only in-frame clones and leaves some out. Among roughly 140,000 clones listed, about 80% were seen once. The sample was PBMCs. The receptors stem from a man aged 35-49 years in good health and CMV-seronegative. Each CDR3 is given with its conserved first and last residue. A D gene is named only where the DNA matches it firmly. Size values are once, few and many counts, or a class for expanded clones, and some rows have none.

J	size	V	D	DNA	CDR3
TRBJ2-2	-	TRBV10-1	-	TGCGCCAGCAGTGAGTGGGGCAGTTACGGGGAGCTGTTTTTT	CASSEWGSYGELFF
TRBJ1-1	-	TRBV6-5	-	TGTGCCAGCAGTTACGGGGGGAGTTCGGCTGAAGCTTTCTTT	CASSYGGSSAEAFF
TRBJ2-2	-	TRBV9	-	TGTGCCAGCAGCGTAGAGACTACCTACACCGGGGAGCTGTTTTTT	CASSVETTYTGELFF
TRBJ1-1	-	TRBV4-3	-	TGCGCCAGCAGCCAACTCCTCAGGGGGAACACTGAAGCTTTCTTT	CASSQLLRGNTEAFF
TRBJ2-6	-	TRBV19	-	TGTGCCAGTAGTCCGCAGATTCCTAGCTCTGGGGCCAACGTCCTGACTTTC	CASSPQIPSSGANVLTF
TRBJ2-1	-	TRBV19	-	TGTGCCAGTAGTATTCCGGGGTACAATGAGCAGTTCTTC	CASSIPGYNEQFF
TRBJ2-5	-	TRBV7-7	TRBD2	TGTGCCAGCAGCCCGACTAGCGTGGATCCACAGACCCAGTACTTC	CASSPTSVDPQTQYF
TRBJ1-5	-	TRBV19	-	TGTGCCAGTAGCCTCGGGATTCAGCCCCAGCATTTT	CASSLGIQPQHF
TRBJ2-7	-	TRBV6-5	-	TGTGCCAGCAGTGGTGCTGGGCGGGGCCCCTTGGAGCAGTACTTC	CASSGAGRGPLEQYF
TRBJ2-7	-	TRBV10-2	TRBD2	TGCGCCAGCAGTGATCCCCGGACTAGCGGGAGCTCCTACGAGCAGTACTTC	CASSDPRTSGSSYEQYF
TRBJ2-2	-	TRBV19	-	TGTGCCAGTAGTATAGGGGTCAGGGGTACCGGGGAGCTGTTTTTT	CASSIGVRGTGELFF
TRBJ1-2	few	TRBV6-5	-	TGTGCCAGCAGTAGGGGGAACTATGGCTACACCTTC	CASSRGNYGYTF
TRBJ2-6	-	TRBV7-9	-	TGTGCCAGCAGCACCGAGGGTTCGGCCAACGTCCTGACTTTC	CASSTEGSANVLTF
TRBJ1-1	-	TRBV11-3	TRBD1	TGTGCCAGCACCACGACAGGGATCGACACTGAAGCTTTCTTT	CASTTTGIDTEAFF
TRBJ1-1	few	TRBV5-1	-	TGCGCCAGCAGCTTGGTCGGGGGAAGCACTGAAGCTTTCTTT	CASSLVGGSTEAFF
TRBJ1-2	-	TRBV6-5	-	TGTGCCAGCAGTTACTCTCGGGGAATCGATGGCTACACCTTC	CASSYSRGIDGYTF
TRBJ1-3	-	TRBV19	-	TGTGCCAGCCAGGGCAGCTCTGGAAACACCATATATTTT	CASQGSSGNTIYF
TRBJ1-2	-	TRBV7-8	-	TGTGCCAGCAGCCTCAGGTCTTCGTTGGGCTATGGCTACACCTTC	CASSLRSSLGYGYTF
TRBJ1-1	-	TRBV10-1	-	TGCGCCAGCACGGCCGGTGGCAGGGCGGCTGAAGCTTTCTTT	CASTAGGRAAEAFF
TRBJ1-5	-	TRBV7-9	-	TGTGCCAGCGTACAGGGAGAGACTCAGCCCCAGCATTTT	CASVQGETQPQHF
TRBJ2-5	-	TRBV7-9	-	TGTGCCAGCAGCTCGTACAGGGACCAAGAGACCCAGTACTTC	CASSSYRDQETQYF
TRBJ1-4	-	TRBV7-9	TRBD1	TGTGCCAGCAGCGACCGGGACAGGGGGGCAACTAATGAAAAACTGTTTTTT	CASSDRDRGATNEKLFF
TRBJ2-1	-	TRBV21-1	-	TGTGCCAGCAGCGCCCCCGCGGGGGGGCTTGGCTACAATGAGCAGTTCTTC	CASSAPAGGLGYNEQFF
TRBJ2-2	-	TRBV5-4	-	TGTGCCAGCAGCTTGGGGGCAGCAAACACCGGGGAGCTGTTTTTT	CASSLGAANTGELFF
TRBJ2-3	-	TRBV5-1	TRBD2	TGCGCCAGCAGCTTGGTGCCAGCGGGGGGCACAGATACGCAGTATTTT	CASSLVPAGGTDTQYF
TRBJ1-1	-	TRBV5-6	-	TGTGCCAGCACCTGGCGGGAGGCGAACACTGAAGCTTTCTTT	CASTWREANTEAFF
TRBJ2-1	-	TRBV11-2	TRBD1	TGTGCCAGCAGCCCCCGACAGGGGGCGTTCTCAAGCTCCTACAATGAGCAGTTCTTC	CASSPRQGAFSSSYNEQFF
TRBJ2-2	-	TRBV30	-	TGTGCCTGGAGTGTATTACTTCCCACCGGGGAGCTGTTTTTT	CAWSVLLPTGELFF
TRBJ2-2	-	TRBV6-1	TRBD1	TGTGCCAGCAGGGACAGGGGGTTAACCGGGGAGCTGTTTTTT	CASRDRGLTGELFF
TRBJ2-4	once	TRBV6-5	TRBD2	TGTGCCAGCAGCCTAGAACTAGCGGGGACGAACATTCAGTACTTC	CASSLELAGTNIQYF
TRBJ2-7	once	TRBV19	TRBD1	TGTGCCAGTAGTATAGACAGGGGGATCTACGAGCAGTACTTC	CASSIDRGIYEQYF
TRBJ2-3	few	TRBV6-4	TRBD1	TGTGCCAGCAGTGACGGGACAGGGGGCACAGATACGCAGTATTTT	CASSDGTGGTDTQYF
TRBJ1-2	-	TRBV27	-	TGTGCCAGCCGACAGGAGTATGGTGGCTACACCTTC	CASRQEYGGYTF
TRBJ1-1	-	TRBV29-1	TRBD1	TGCAGCGCTACTCCCGGACAGGGTTACACTGAAGCTTTCTTT	CSATPGQGYTEAFF
TRBJ2-7	-	TRBV30	TRBD1	TGTGCCTGGAGGCGGACAGGATCGCGGTACGAGCAGTACTTC	CAWRRTGSRYEQYF
TRBJ2-4	-	TRBV2	-	TGTGCCAGCACCCCCGGGGGTGCCAAAAACATTCAGTACTTC	CASTPGGAKNIQYF
TRBJ1-2	-	TRBV6-6	-	TGTGCCAGCACCGAGATCTACAGGGTAGACTATGGCTACACCTTC	CASTEIYRVDYGYTF
TRBJ2-1	-	TRBV28	-	TGTGCCAGCAGTTTTTTTAGCGGAGACAATGAGCAGTTCTTC	CASSFFSGDNEQFF
TRBJ1-3	-	TRBV7-2	-	TGTGCCAGCAGCTTATCACCAGGGTCCGGAAACACCATATATTTT	CASSLSPGSGNTIYF
TRBJ2-7	-	TRBV14	-	TGTGCCAGCAGCCAAGTAGGGACACCCTACGAGCAGTACTTC	CASSQVGTPYEQYF
TRBJ1-1	-	TRBV28	-	TGTGCCAGCAGTTCAATACTAGTGGGCACTGAAGCTTTCTTT	CASSSILVGTEAFF
TRBJ2-5	-	TRBV5-4	TRBD2	TGTGCCAGCTTTGGGGCGGGGGGGCTGCAAGAGACCCAGTACTTC	CASFGAGGLQETQYF
TRBJ1-3	-	TRBV14	-	TGTGCCAGCAGCCTTTCGTCTGGAAACACCATATATTTT	CASSLSSGNTIYF
TRBJ1-1	-	TRBV10-3	-	TGTGCCATCAGAGGCGTGGGGGCGGACACTGAAGCTTTCTTT	CAIRGVGADTEAFF
TRBJ2-3	-	TRBV2	TRBD2	TGTGCCAGCAGACCAGGACTAGCGGGGGGTAACACAGATACGCAGTATTTT	CASRPGLAGGNTDTQYF
TRBJ1-4	-	TRBV19	TRBD1	TGTGCCAGTAGTATAGTTCTGGCAGGGGGAGAAAAACTGTTTTTT	CASSIVLAGGEKLFF
TRBJ1-1	-	TRBV10-2	-	TGCGCCAGCAAAGTGATAGGGGTTGGCACTGAAGCTTTCTTT	CASKVIGVGTEAFF
TRBJ2-1	-	TRBV10-1	-	TGCGCCAGCAGCTACAGGGACAATGAGCAGTTCTTC	CASSYRDNEQFF
TRBJ1-5	-	TRBV7-8	TRBD1	TGTGCCAGCAGCTTAGGGACAGGGATCAATCAGCCCCAGCATTTT	CASSLGTGINQPQHF
TRBJ1-3	-	TRBV6-5	TRBD1	TGTGCCAGCAGAAGACAGGGGGGTGGAAACACCATATATTTT	CASRRQGGGNTIYF
TRBJ1-4	-	TRBV28	TRBD1	TGTGCCAGCAGTCCTGACAGGGGCACCTATGAAAAACTGTTTTTT	CASSPDRGTYEKLFF
TRBJ2-5	once	TRBV5-1	-	TGCGCCAGCAAACTTAAAGAGGGGGGGCACGAGACCCAGTACTTC	CASKLKEGGHETQYF